This T cell receptor (beta chain) stems from a study of T cells in women clearing cervical HPV infection. Findings and limits, study-wide: Combining TCR richness with V gene abundances gave approximately 0.84 AUC. Controls had more TRBV6-7 (approximately 0.16%) than cases (approximately 0.11%).

Clones were sequenced by immunoSEQ multiplex PCR, and TCRdb holds only the in-frame ones, with some missing. The sample includes about 12,000 clones. Turning to this clone: Antigen: not known. With the read ending 3 residues before the CDR3 end, the germline J gene is used to fill in that end.

The germline gives CDR1 MRHNA, CDR2 SNTAGT. V shed 0 bases, J shed 8 bases, and the junction held 3 bases outside the gene matches. This CDR3 has 15 residues. The V call is TRBV6-4, the J call TRBJ1-6, with 8 bases aligning to TRBD1. The sequence derives from a woman between 18 and 70 years old with a cervical HPV16 infection that either progressed to CIN3+ or cleared (not recorded which). Sequencing input: blood buffy coat. CDR3 region: CASSDSTGGDSPLHF. CDR3 bases read: TGTGCCAGCAGTGACTCCACAGGGGGGGATTCACCC.